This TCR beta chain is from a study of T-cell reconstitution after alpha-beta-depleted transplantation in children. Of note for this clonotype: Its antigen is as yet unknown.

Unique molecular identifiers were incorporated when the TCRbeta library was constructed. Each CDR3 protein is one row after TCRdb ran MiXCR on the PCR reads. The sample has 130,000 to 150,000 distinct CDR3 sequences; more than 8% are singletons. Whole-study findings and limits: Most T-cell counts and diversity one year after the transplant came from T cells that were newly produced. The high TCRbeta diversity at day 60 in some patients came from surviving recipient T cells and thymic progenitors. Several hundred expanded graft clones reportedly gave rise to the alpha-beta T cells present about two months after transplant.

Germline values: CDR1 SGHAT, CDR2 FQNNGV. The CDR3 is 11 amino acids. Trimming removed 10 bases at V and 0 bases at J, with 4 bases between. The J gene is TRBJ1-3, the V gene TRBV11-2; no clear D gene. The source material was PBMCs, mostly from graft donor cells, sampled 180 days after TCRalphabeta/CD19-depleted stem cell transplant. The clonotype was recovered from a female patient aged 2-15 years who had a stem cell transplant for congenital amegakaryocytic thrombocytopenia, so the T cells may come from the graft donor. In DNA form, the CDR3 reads TGTGCCATCTCCTCTGGAAACACCATATATTTT. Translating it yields CAISSGNTIYF.